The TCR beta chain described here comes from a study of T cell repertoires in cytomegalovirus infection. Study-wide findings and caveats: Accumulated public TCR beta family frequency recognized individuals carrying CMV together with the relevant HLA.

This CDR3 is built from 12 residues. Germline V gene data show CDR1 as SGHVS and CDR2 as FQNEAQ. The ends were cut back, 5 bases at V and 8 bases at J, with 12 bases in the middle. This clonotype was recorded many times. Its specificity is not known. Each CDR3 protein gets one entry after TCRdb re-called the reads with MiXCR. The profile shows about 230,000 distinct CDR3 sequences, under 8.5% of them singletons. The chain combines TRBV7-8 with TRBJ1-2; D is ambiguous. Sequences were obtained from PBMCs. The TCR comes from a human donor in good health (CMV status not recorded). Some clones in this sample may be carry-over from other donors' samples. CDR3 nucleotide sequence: TGTGCCAGCAGCCCCCTCCGTTTGGGCTACACCTTC. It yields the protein CASSPLRLGYTF.